This TCR beta chain came from a study of T cell responses to AZD1222 COVID-19 vaccine. V was pared by 3 bases and J by 2 bases, with 10 bases between. Germline V lookup: CDR1 MNHNS, CDR2 SASEGT. The CDR3 spans 14 residues. Assay used: immunoSEQ multiplex PCR; TCRdb lists only in-frame clones, some missing. Of 150,000 to 200,000 clones in the sample, around 92% are singletons; the top ten hold over 1%. The starting material was peripheral blood, obtained on day 0 of AZD1222 vaccination. The gene calls are TRBV6-1 and TRBJ1-2; D is possibly TRBD1 (5 bases). The clonotype was recovered from an adult in good health. CDR3 sequence (DNA): TGTGCCAGCAGTGACCCGGGACTCAACTATGGCTACACCTTC. Protein sequence: CASSDPGLNYGYTF.